The 23 T cell receptor beta chains reported below all come from one sample, sequenced in a study of blood T cell repertoires in COVID-19. Clones were sequenced by immunoSEQ multiplex PCR, and TCRdb holds only the in-frame ones, with some missing. Among 65,000 to 80,000 clones listed, 82% were seen once. Source material: peripheral blood. These receptors were taken from a human donor in a cohort sampled during active COVID-19.

The V and J genes are TRBV18 and TRBJ2-5; TRBD2 is a possible D gene (5 bases). The V and J ends lost 2 bases and 4 bases respectively, with 11 bases between them. Germline V lookup: CDR1 KGHSH, CDR2 LQKENI. The CDR3 runs 14 residues. CDR3 DNA: TGTGCCAGCTCACCATTCGGGGAGTCAGAGACCCAGTACTTC. Its protein is CASSPFGESETQYF.

This clone has a single count. The CDR3 DNA is TGCGCCAGCAGCCAAGGGGACAGTCAAATTTTGGGAGAGACCCAGTACTTC. The encoded protein is CASSQGDSQILGETQYF. This chain uses TRBV4-1 with TRBJ2-5, with 7 bases that match TRBD1. This CDR3 region has 17 residues. The ends lost 1 base at V and 4 bases at J; junction bases unmatched: 12. CDR1 is MGHRA, CDR2 YSYEKL, per germline.

This clone appeared a few times. V usage is TRBV5-1 and J usage is TRBJ2-7, with TRBD1 identical over 7 bases. The CDR3 length is 13 residues. The V gene end was trimmed by 4 bases and the J gene end by 3 bases; junction bases not matched to a gene: 4. The V gene's germline CDR1 is SGHRS and CDR2 YFSETQ. The CDR3 sequence is CASSSRQGYEQYF. The CDR3 coding sequence is TGCGCCAGCAGCAGCCGACAGGGCTACGAGCAGTACTTC. The full variable domain, rest sourced from reference TRBV5-1 and TRBJ2-7, is KAGVTQTPRYLIKTRGQQVTLSCSPISGHRSVSWYQQTPGQGLQFLFEYFSETQRNKGNFPGRFSGRQFSNSRSEMNVSTLELGDSALYLCASSSRQGYEQYFGPGTRLTVT.

The chain uses TRBV15 and TRBJ1-5; TRBD1 might be the D (6 bases). The CDR3 runs to 15 residues. Trimming took 5 bases from V and 4 from J, leaving 15 bases between them. CDR1 is LNHNV and CDR2 is YYDKDF in the germline V gene (reference sequence). CDR3 nucleotides: TGTGCCACCAGCGCAGGGGTAGGGTGGAATCAGCCCCAGCATTTT. This encodes CATSAGVGWNQPQHF. Full variable domain (remainder filled in from reference TRBV15 and TRBJ1-5): DAMVIQNPRYQVTQFGKPVTLSCSQTLNHNVMYWYQQKSSQAPKLLFHYYDKDFNNEADTPDNFQSRRPNTSFCFLDIRSPGLGDTAMYLCATSAGVGWNQPQHFGDGTRLSIL.

In nucleotides, the CDR3 is TGTGCCAGTAGTTGGACTAGCACCAATGAGCAGTTCTTC. Protein product: CASSWTSTNEQFF. The chain is built from TRBV19 and TRBJ2-1, with 8 positions matching TRBD2. CDR1 is LNHDA, CDR2 SQIVND, per germline (reference sequence). The junction had 3 bases not matched to a gene; V was cut back by 5 bases and J by 6 bases. This CDR3 spans 13 amino acids.

CDR3 in DNA: TGTGCCAGCAGTCGAGGCCGGGACAGGGTTTATGGCTACACCTTC. As protein: CASSRGRDRVYGYTF. This sequence joins TRBV2 and TRBJ1-2; 9 bases are shared with TRBD1. This CDR3 is built from 15 residues. Per germline, CDR1 SNHLY and CDR2 FYNNEI. V lost 5 bases, J lost 5 bases, and 9 bases stayed unmatched.

A few counts support this clone. This chain links TRBV11-2 with TRBJ2-5; D not resolved. The CDR3 runs to 13 residues. V lost 2 bases to trimming and J lost 0 bases, with 4 bases between them. Germline values: CDR1 SGHAT, CDR2 FQNNGV. The chain's CDR3 is CASSLTYQETQYF. As DNA, the CDR3 is TGTGCCAGCAGCTTAACTTACCAAGAGACCCAGTACTTC.

V and J are TRBV19 and TRBJ2-7; D perhaps matches TRBD1 (6 bases). The CDR3 runs to 21 residues. The V end was cut by 3 bases, the J end by 3 bases, with 33 bases between. CDR1 is LNHDA and CDR2 is SQIVND in the germline V gene (reference sequence). This chain's CDR3 is CASSIRARPPSGTSFYYEQYF. The CDR3, as DNA: TGTGCCAGTAGTATCAGGGCTAGGCCCCCCTCCGGGACAAGTTTCTACTACGAGCAGTACTTC.

This clone occurred a few times. This chain uses TRBV7-2 with TRBJ1-6, with TRBD1 identical over 8 bases. The CDR3 sequence is 15 residues long. The germline V gene has CDR1 SGHTA and CDR2 FQGNSA. J lost 10 bases, V lost 5 bases, and 10 bases had no gene match. CDR3 coding DNA: TGTGCCAGCAGCCCATCGTCAGGGGGCGAATCACCCCTCCACTTT. This codes for CASSPSSGGESPLHF. Supplemented by reference TRBV7-2 and TRBJ1-6, the full variable domain reads GAGVSQSPSNKVTEKGKDVELRCDPISGHTALYWYRQSLGQGLEFLIYFQGNSAPDKSGLPSDRFSAERTGGSVSTLTIQRTQQEDSAVYLCASSPSSGGESPLHFGNGTRLTVT.

In the case of this clone: At the DNA level, this CDR3 is encoded by other sequences in the same sample as well. The genes are TRBV5-1 and TRBJ1-1, with 7 bases identical to TRBD1. After removal of 4 bases from V and 5 bases from J, the junction contained 2 bases not matched to a gene. Per the germline V gene, CDR1 is SGHRS and CDR2 is YFSETQ. CDR3 size: 12 residues. Here the CDR3 DNA reads TGCGCCAGCAGCGCAGGGGGTACTGAAGCTTTCTTT. Its translation is CASSAGGTEAFF.

The V call is TRBV4-1, the J call TRBJ2-2, with 12 bases lining up with TRBD1. Germline trimming cut 4 bases from V and 3 bases from J; bases unmatched to any gene: 6. CDR1 is MGHRA, CDR2 YSYEKL, per germline. This CDR3 is built from 17 residues. CDR3 nucleotides: TGCGCCAGCAGCCTCCGGGACAGGGGGCAAGACACCGGGGAGCTGTTTTTT. Its translation: CASSLRDRGQDTGELFF.

The genes are TRBV9 and TRBJ1-2, with TRBD1 identical over 9 bases. Looked up from germline, CDR1 is SGDLS and CDR2 is YYNGEE. The length of the CDR3 is 15 residues. The J segment lost 5 bases and the V segment lost 3 bases, leaving 8 bases of the junction unmatched. The DNA for the CDR3 is TGTGCCAGCAGCGCATCCGGGACAGGGAGGTATGGCTACACCTTC. It yields the protein CASSASGTGRYGYTF.

This chain links TRBV2 with TRBJ2-3, with D maybe TRBD1 (6 bases). V lost 6 bases to trimming and J lost 3 bases, with 22 bases between them. The CDR3 totals 17 residues. Germline values: CDR1 SNHLY, CDR2 FYNNEI. Here the CDR3 reads CASSLTIQGTGTDTQYF. The CDR3 nucleotides are TGTGCCAGCAGCCTAACTATACAGGGTACGGGAACAGATACGCAGTATTTT.

The chain uses TRBV9 and TRBJ1-5, with TRBD1 as a possible D gene (6 bases). The CDR3 covers 17 residues. From germline, CDR1 is SGDLS and CDR2 YYNGEE. V was pared by 4 bases and J by 2 bases, with 19 bases between. The CDR3: CASSPGEGGEGNQPQHF. CDR3 nucleotides: TGTGCCAGCAGCCCAGGTGAGGGGGGGGAGGGCAATCAGCCCCAGCATTTT.

The V gene is TRBV5-1, the J gene TRBJ2-7, with D possibly TRBD1 on 6 matching bases. The V end lost 0 bases, the J end lost 2 bases, and 9 bases lay between the germline ends. This CDR3 is built from 14 residues. Germline V lookup: CDR1 SGHRS, CDR2 YFSETQ. The CDR3 DNA follows: TGCGCCAGCAGCTTGGTGGCAGGGGCCTACGAGCAGTACTTC. Its translation is CASSLVAGAYEQYF.

The rearrangement links TRBV12-5 to TRBJ2-2, with 7 bases matching TRBD2. The V segment lost 7 bases and the J segment 6 bases; nucleotides outside the gene matches: 8. This CDR3 spans 14 amino acids. Germline-derived CDR1 and CDR2 are LGHNT and FRNRAP. The CDR3 sequence: CASVWEGTAGELFF. CDR3 DNA: TGTGCTAGTGTCTGGGAGGGTACGGCCGGGGAGCTGTTTTTT.

The chain is built from TRBV7-9 and TRBJ2-2; 13 bases align to TRBD2. J lost 0 bases, V lost 8 bases, and 12 bases had no gene match. CDR1 is SEHNR and CDR2 is FQNEAQ in the germline V gene (reference sequence). The length of the CDR3 is 19 residues. CDR3 loop: CASRGVRLAGGPNTGELFF. CDR3 bases: TGTGCCAGCCGAGGGGTCAGACTAGCGGGGGGTCCGAACACCGGGGAGCTGTTTTTT.

This chain connects TRBV5-1 to TRBJ2-5, with a possible D match to TRBD2 (6 bases). The CDR3 sequence is 15 residues long. Germline assignment: CDR1 SGHRS and CDR2 YFSETQ. V lost 2 bases to trimming and J lost 5 bases, with 16 bases between them. CDR3 sequence reads: CASSFHGARGETQYF. The CDR3 DNA is TGCGCCAGCAGCTTCCACGGGGCTCGGGGGGAGACCCAGTACTTC.

The chain employs TRBV4-1 and TRBJ2-7; D is possibly TRBD2 (7 bases). Germline CDR1 is MGHRA and CDR2 is YSYEKL. The CDR3 is made up of 16 amino acids. V was shortened by 3 bases and J by 6 bases, with 21 bases between the two germline ends. CDR3: CASSHSAGAGSSEQYF. In nucleotides, the CDR3 is TGCGCCAGCAGCCATTCTGCGGGGGCAGGGTCGTCCGAGCAGTACTTC.

The chain links TRBV6-5 to TRBJ1-2; TRBD1 matches 9 bases. This CDR3 is 15 amino acids long. Looked up from germline, CDR1 is MNHEY and CDR2 is SVGAGI. Losses at the gene ends were 6 bases for V and 2 bases for J; bases not matched to a gene: 7. CDR3 nucleotide sequence: TGTGCCAGCAGGACCATACAGGGGGCGAACTATGGCTACACCTTC. Its translation is CASRTIQGANYGYTF.

The gene calls are TRBV5-1 and TRBJ2-3; tentatively, D is TRBD2 (6 bases). V dropped 4 bases and J dropped 2 bases, with 11 bases sitting between them. The germline V gene has CDR1 SGHRS and CDR2 YFSETQ. The CDR3 contains 14 residues. Here the CDR3 reads CASSGGASTDTQYF. The DNA of the CDR3 is TGCGCCAGCAGCGGCGGGGCTTCCACAGATACGCAGTATTTT.

The rearrangement joins TRBV10-2 to TRBJ2-7; 10 bases agree with TRBD1. The CDR3 runs 15 residues. The junction had 5 bases not matched to a gene; V was cut back by 3 bases and J by 3 bases. Germline loops: CDR1 WSHSY, CDR2 SAAADI. The CDR3 sequence is CASSDTGTGVYEQYF. The CDR3 region has the DNA TGCGCCAGCAGTGATACTGGGACAGGGGTCTACGAGCAGTACTTC.

V usage is TRBV19 and J usage is TRBJ2-5; D call uncertain. With 3 bases removed from V and 5 bases from J, the gap between germline ends came to 13 bases. The germline V gene encodes CDR1 LNHDA and CDR2 SQIVND (reference sequence). The CDR3 consists of 14 residues. The CDR3 loop is CASSISTARETQYF. DNA of the CDR3: TGTGCCAGTAGTATCTCAACCGCCCGGGAGACCCAGTACTTC. Using reference TRBV19 and TRBJ2-5 for the parts outside the CDR3, the full variable domain is DGGITQSPKYLFRKEGQNVTLSCEQNLNHDAMYWYRQDPGQGLRLIYYSQIVNDFQKGDIAEGYSVSREKKESFPLTVTSAQKNPTAFYLCASSISTARETQYFGPGTRLLVL.